One sample yielded the 27 T cell receptor beta chains listed below, sequenced in a study of vaccination and CD4 T cells after COVID-19. No antigen has been identified for these receptors. Stated treatment: roughly ten-day PBMC culture with coronavirus spike peptide pools or control peptides (ViraFEST assay). Once obtained from cultured CD4+ T cells, the DNA was sequenced using the Oncomine TCR Beta short-read assay. MiXCR was run by TCRdb on the PCR reads, yielding one entry per CDR3 protein. The table includes about 18,000 distinct CDR3 sequences, more than 50% detected once. Sequenced sample: CD4+ T cells from blood, cultured in vitro. The receptors were sampled from a human donor who had recovered from COVID-19.

The chain links TRBV19 to TRBJ1-5; 7 positions match TRBD1. Unmatched junction bases numbered 10, after V lost 5 bases and J lost 0 bases. This CDR3 has 17 amino acids. CDR1 is LNHDA, CDR2 SQIVND, per germline (reference sequence). CDR3 coding DNA: TGTGCCAGTAGTCTCAAGGGACAGAGCTGTAGCAATCAGCCCCAGCATTTT. Protein: CASSLKGQSCSNQPQHF.

The chain carries TRBV1 and TRBJ2-1; TRBD1, as called in the table, went unchecked against the DNA. TRBV1 is designated a pseudogene. The CDR3 sequence is 16 residues long. This CDR3 reads CTSSQDRGTGNNEQFF. The CDR3 DNA is TGCACCAGCAGCCAAGATCGGGGGACAGGGAACAATGAGCAGTTCTTC.

This sequence joins TRBV7-9 and TRBJ2-2, with 8 bases fitting TRBD2. Germline V gives CDR1 SEHNR, CDR2 FQNEAQ (reference sequence). CDR3 length: 14 residues. V was pared by 5 bases and J by 5 bases, with 4 bases of the junction left unmatched. CDR3 sequence (DNA): TGTGCCAGCAGCGGGACTAGGAAGACCGGGGAGCTGTTTTTT. This codes for CASSGTRKTGELFF.

This chain joins TRBV7-9 and TRBJ1-6; a weak D match, TRBD1 (6 bases). Germline V CDR1 and CDR2: SEHNR, FQNEAQ (reference sequence). This CDR3 has 13 amino acids. V lost 2 bases, J lost 9 bases, and 8 bases lay in between. This chain's CDR3 is CASSLKGGSPLHF. Written as DNA, the CDR3 is TGTGCCAGCAGCTTAAAGGGGGGTTCACCCCTCCACTTT.

This clonotype turned up a few times. This rearrangement joins TRBV7-2 to TRBJ2-1; TRBD2 agrees at 10 bases. Germline trimming cut 4 bases from V and 4 bases from J; bases unmatched to any gene: 7. Germline-derived CDR1 and CDR2 are SGHTA and FQGNSA. This CDR3 contains 16 residues. CDR3 in amino acids: CASSSRTSGYYNEQFF. In DNA form, the CDR3 reads TGTGCCAGCAGCTCCCGGACTAGCGGTTATTACAATGAGCAGTTCTTC.

This clonotype was recorded a few times. The chain recombines TRBV6-2 or TRBV6-3 with TRBJ1-5; D not certain. The CDR3 loop spans 15 amino acids. The V gene lost 0 bases and the J gene lost 1 base, with 7 bases spanning the gap. Germline V CDR1 and CDR2: MNHEY, SVGEGT. Here the CDR3 DNA reads TGTGCCAGCAGTTACTCGAGTGGCAGCAATCAGCCCCAGCATTTT. Protein sequence: CASSYSSGSNQPQHF.

This clonotype has only a few counts. This chain uses TRBV6-1 with TRBJ2-5, with 9 positions matching TRBD1. V was pared by 3 bases and J by 1 base, with 3 bases of the junction left unmatched. Germline V CDR1 and CDR2: MNHNS, SASEGT. This CDR3 contains 15 residues. CDR3 DNA: TGTGCCAGCAGTGACGGGACAGGGCTCCAAGAGACCCAGTACTTC. Translation: CASSDGTGLQETQYF.

This clonotype showed up just a few times. This chain connects TRBV6-2 or TRBV6-3 to TRBJ1-1, with D hard to call. This CDR3 contains 11 residues. The V end was cut by 6 bases, the J end by 6 bases, with 8 bases between. CDR1 is MNHEY and CDR2 is SVGEGT in the germline V gene. CDR3 nucleotide sequence: TGTGCCAGCAGGCTTGGACCTGAAGCTTTCTTT. This gives the protein CASRLGPEAFF.

This clonotype showed up just a few times. This sequence joins TRBV20-1 and TRBJ2-2; D is unresolved. This CDR3 is built from 13 residues. With 3 bases removed from V and 7 bases from J, the gap between germline ends came to 12 bases. Germline loops: CDR1 DFQATT, CDR2 SNEGSKA (reference sequence). The CDR3 DNA is TGCAGTGCTAGGGTACCAGCCGGCGGGGAGCTGTTTTTT. Translating it yields CSARVPAGGELFF.

This clonotype was counted between two and nine times. The chain joins TRBV4-2 to TRBJ1-5; D may be TRBD1 (6 bases). This CDR3 comprises 16 residues. Looked up from germline, CDR1 is LGHNA and CDR2 is YNFKEQ. V lost 0 bases and J 5 bases, leaving 14 bases between the germline ends. Written as DNA, the CDR3 is TGTGCCAGCAGCCAAGATAACTCGGGGGCGGATCAGCCCCAGCATTTT. Translation gives CASSQDNSGADQPQHF.

The chain joins TRBV5-1 to TRBJ1-2; D unresolved. CDR1 and CDR2 (germline): SGHRS, YFSETQ. Trimming took 1 base from V and 0 from J, leaving 10 bases between them. The CDR3 length is 15 residues. The CDR3 spells CASSLSAASNYGYTF. The DNA of the CDR3 is TGCGCCAGCAGCTTGTCGGCAGCTTCTAACTATGGCTACACCTTC.

The CDR3 spells CASSTPFAGYTF. CDR3 nucleotide sequence: TGTGCCAGCTCTACCCCCTTCGCGGGCTACACCTTC. The chain has TRBV6-2 or TRBV6-3 and TRBJ1-2, with D unresolved. V was clipped by 8 bases and J by 8 bases, with 15 bases between them. Germline V gives CDR1 MNHEY, CDR2 SVGEGT. This CDR3 spans 12 amino acids.

The rearrangement joins TRBV6-1 to TRBJ2-5; 8 nucleotides match TRBD1. The V gene end was trimmed by 7 bases and the J gene end by 5 bases; junction bases not matched to a gene: 9. CDR3 length: 14 residues. The germline CDR1 and CDR2 sequences are MNHNS and SASEGT. In DNA, the CDR3 is TGTGCCAGCACCCTCAGGGGGCAAATCGAGACCCAGTACTTC. Its protein is CASTLRGQIETQYF.

The chain couples TRBV7-2 to TRBJ2-3; D is unclear. This CDR3 has 13 residues. Deletions cut 10 bases from V and 13 bases from J, with 24 bases between. CDR1 SGHTA and CDR2 FQGNSA come from the germline V gene. This chain's CDR3 is CANRLKYREEKYF. The CDR3 DNA reads as TGTGCCAACAGACTTAAGTATCGAGAGGAGAAGTATTTT.

The chain has TRBV28 and TRBJ1-3, with 8 bases fitting TRBD1. This CDR3 is 14 amino acids long. Germline trimming cut 2 bases from V and 8 bases from J; bases unmatched to any gene: 5. The germline V gene has CDR1 MDHEN and CDR2 SYDVKM. CDR3 region: CASSLGQGGDTIYF. DNA for the CDR3: TGTGCCAGCAGTTTAGGACAGGGAGGGGACACCATATATTTT.

V is TRBV19 and J is TRBJ2-3; D assignment may be TRBD1 or TRBD2 (5 bases each). From germline, CDR1 is LNHDA and CDR2 SQIVND (reference sequence). CDR3 length: 16 residues. V was cut by 6 bases and J by 2 bases, with 18 bases left in between. The DNA for the CDR3 is TGTGCCAGTAGCGGTCGGGGACGTAGGGCCACAGATACGCAGTATTTT. Its translation is CASSGRGRRATDTQYF.

The chain uses TRBV7-3 and TRBJ2-1; possible D gene TRBD2, 5 bases. The germline V and J ends were trimmed by 3 bases and 6 bases, with 15 bases remaining between them. CDR3 size: 15 residues. Germline V gives CDR1 SGHTA, CDR2 FQGTGA. The CDR3 sequence is CASSFRGMGGNEQFF. The CDR3 DNA sequence: TGTGCCAGCAGCTTTCGGGGAATGGGTGGCAATGAGCAGTTCTTC.

The chain has TRBV6-1 and TRBJ2-2; D gene uncertain. The ends were cut back, 4 bases at V and 0 bases at J, with 6 bases in the middle. The CDR3 sequence is 14 residues long. Germline CDR1 and CDR2: MNHNS and SASEGT. CDR3: CASSGSANTGELFF. The CDR3, as DNA: TGTGCCAGCAGTGGTTCCGCGAACACCGGGGAGCTGTTTTTT.

This clonotype was seen a few times. The J gene is TRBJ1-1, the V gene TRBV12-3 or TRBV12-4; D is unclear. The ends were cut back, 3 bases at V and 2 bases at J, with 7 bases in the middle. The CDR3 runs 13 residues. For the CDR3, the DNA is TGTGCCAGCAGTTTTACAGCTAACACTGAAGCTTTCTTT. It specifies CASSFTANTEAFF.

The table lists this clonotype with a few counts. The chain carries TRBV10-3 and TRBJ2-3, with D unclear. Germline V gene sequence: CDR1 ENHRY, CDR2 SYGVKD. The CDR3 spans 14 residues. V was cut by 0 bases and J by 6 bases, with 10 bases left in between. This CDR3 reads CAISESKPPDTQYF. The CDR3 DNA reads TGTGCCATCAGTGAGTCGAAGCCCCCCGATACGCAGTATTTT.

The chain is built from TRBV10-1 and TRBJ2-7; D perhaps matches TRBD2 (5 bases). The V end lost 6 bases, the J end lost 7 bases, and 16 bases lay between the germline ends. CDR3 size: 13 residues. CDR1 WNHNN and CDR2 SYGVQD come from the germline V gene (reference sequence). DNA of the CDR3: TGCGCCAGCAGGAATTTACTATCGGGGGAGCAGTACTTC. Translating gives CASRNLLSGEQYF.

The V and J genes are TRBV20-1 and TRBJ1-2; 7 bases line up with TRBD1. The CDR3 sequence is 15 residues long. J lost 7 bases, V lost 6 bases, and 17 bases had no gene match. Germline V lookup: CDR1 DFQATT, CDR2 SNEGSKA (reference sequence). The CDR3 loop is CSAKNDRASITGYTF. The CDR3 DNA reads TGCAGTGCCAAGAACGACAGGGCGAGTATTACTGGCTACACCTTC.

This clonotype was seen a few times. The rearrangement uses TRBV5-1 and TRBJ2-3; 7 bases line up with TRBD2. V dropped 4 bases and J dropped 5; count of bases not matched to a gene: 10. This CDR3 contains 15 residues. From germline, CDR1 is SGHRS and CDR2 YFSETQ. CDR3 in amino acids: CASSPRAGDEDTQYF. The CDR3 bases are TGCGCCAGCAGCCCCAGGGCGGGAGATGAAGATACGCAGTATTTT.

The chain joins TRBV27 to TRBJ1-4, with TRBD1 matching 7 bases. Germline values: CDR1 MNHEY, CDR2 SMNVEV (reference sequence). Trimming cost V 2 bases and J 5 bases; bases outside gene matches: 8. The CDR3 sequence is 16 residues long. Here the CDR3 DNA reads TGTGCCAGCAGTTTAACCAGCTTCAGGGGGAATGAAAAACTGTTTTTT. Amino acids: CASSLTSFRGNEKLFF.

For the CDR3, the DNA is TGTGCCAGCAGCCGCCGGACAGGGAGGGGCACAGATACGCAGTATTTT. The encoded protein is CASSRRTGRGTDTQYF. The chain recombines TRBV7-9 with TRBJ2-3, with D tentatively TRBD1 (8 bases). The CDR3 is 16 amino acids. V was clipped by 5 bases and J by 1 base, with 16 bases between them. Germline V lookup: CDR1 SEHNR, CDR2 FQNEAQ (reference sequence).

This clonotype has more than one count but fewer than ten. This sequence joins TRBV6-4 and TRBJ1-5, with a tentative D call TRBD1 (5 bases). CDR1 and CDR2 (germline): MRHNA, SNTAGT. V lost 3 bases, J lost 5 bases, and 8 bases lay in between. This CDR3 has 13 amino acids. CDR3 DNA: TGTGCCAGCAGTGAGGACACCGATCAGCCCCAGCATTTT. Translating gives CASSEDTDQPQHF.

The V and J genes are TRBV4-1 and TRBJ2-3, with 8 positions matching TRBD2. Looked up from germline, CDR1 is MGHRA and CDR2 is YSYEKL. V dropped 4 bases and J dropped 4; count of bases not matched to a gene: 4. There are 14 residues in the CDR3. DNA for the CDR3: TGCGCCAGCAGCCCGGGCGGGGGGCCAGATACGCAGTATTTT. Translating gives CASSPGGGPDTQYF.